This T cell receptor beta chain appears in the sequencing data of a study of Graves' ophthalmopathy and Graves' hyperthyroidism (dated by TCRdb to about 2018). Background for the entire study: Peripheral blood samples were taken at the time of initial diagnosis, before any treatment was given. The study used TCR beta repertoire signatures to distinguish Graves' ophthalmopathy from Graves' hyperthyroidism and to predict progression to ophthalmopathy. In total, 135 blood samples were TCR-sequenced: 43 ophthalmopathy, roughly 80 hyperthyroidism and 17 hyperthyroidism-to-ophthalmopathy patients. To explore V-J signatures that distinguish ophthalmopathy from hyperthyroidism, a discovery set of about a hundred patients was enrolled, made up of 43 with ophthalmopathy and around 60 with stable hyperthyroidism. An independent validation cohort was composed of approximately 19 hyperthyroidism patients and 15 to 17 patients who later progressed from hyperthyroidism to ophthalmopathy. In roughly 6 hyperthyroidism patients, T-cell repertoires of thyroid tissue and blood were compared. After sampling, hyperthyroidism patients received methimazole starting at 30 mg daily, and ophthalmopathy patients received high-dose intravenous methylprednisolone. The roughly 91 discovery patients were randomly divided into training and test sets at a 7:3 ratio.

As regards this clonotype: The antigen it binds to is not known. Base qualities are not provided; no much larger clone lies one nucleotide away.

From the germline V gene (reference sequence), CDR1 is LNHDA and CDR2 is SQIVND. The cysteine opens and the phenylalanine closes a CDR3 of 13 amino acids. Only CDR3 DNA is held: 39 bases, read in frame from base 1. V trim: 10 bases; J trim: 4 bases; unmatched bases: 7. For repertoire sequencing, TCR beta CDR3 regions were amplified from RNA transcripts. The first round of RT-PCR was done with HTBI primers and the Qiagen OneStep RT-PCR kit, and was followed by a second round of multiplex PCR, then size selection and purification. Libraries were sequenced on an Illumina HiSeq2000 using paired-end 100 bp reads. From the authors' description of their analysis: SOAPnuke was used to process the reads, throwing out any read that had adapters, had uncalled bases, had a mean Phred below 15, or lacked an exact constant-primer or identifier match. COPE v1.2.5 was used to merge the high-quality paired reads. Each unique nucleotide sequence was defined as a clonotype, and clonotypes were aligned to IMGT TRB V, D and J references with MiTCR v1.1. Only V-J combinations with frequency above 0.0001 were analysed, covering 99% to 99.2% of repertoires. For each V-J combination, a TCR clonal expansion and chaos score was defined as F50 clonal expansion divided by the chaos observed in the TCRdist matrix. Welch's t-statistics and random forest were used to reduce the features to about 14 V-J combinations, which were then used as input to a naive Bayes classifier. The Morisita-Horn index was used to measure how similar the thyroid and blood repertoires were. TCRdb reworked the public reads: Q25 trimming with fastp, MiXCR clone assembly, productive beta chains retained. Every CDR3 protein is listed once, alongside the most common genes and DNA of its rows. V and J calls and clone size were set by TCRdb, not the authors. The sample yields 150,000 to 200,000 distinct CDR3 sequences; 35% to 45% were counted once. The ten largest clones take up nearly 9% of the sample.

The ophthalmopathy patients had moderately to severely active disease, with a Clinical Activity Score of 3 or higher, a NOSPECS grade of 4 or higher, and a disease duration of less than 3 months. Patients with other autoimmune diseases, uncontrolled infections, pregnancy or lactation were excluded. Diagnosis relied on clinical symptoms, serum thyroxine, TRAb, thyroid ultrasound and orbital computed tomography. Using Ficoll-Paque density gradient centrifugation, PBMCs were isolated from 8.5 to 10 ml of fresh peripheral blood. Total RNA was extracted using Trizol reagent, and RNA quality was checked on an Agilent 2100 Bioanalyzer. What the research found in general, with its limitations: Among expanded thyroid clonotypes with frequency above 0.001, most also showed up in blood, which suggests that blood repertoires may reflect the thyroid immune response. In validation, the model predicted ophthalmopathy progression with about 64% sensitivity and around 72% specificity; some 13 predicted patients were CT-confirmed with GO in a median of about 7.1 months. Sample size was not predetermined statistically, and investigators were not blinded to group allocation. Ophthalmopathy was separated from stable hyperthyroidism by the 13-signature model with just under 90% sensitivity and around 81% specificity in cross-validation and with 80%/75% in the test set.

The sample was peripheral blood. The sequence was collected from a man younger than 45 with Graves' ophthalmopathy. Donor details come from another sample of the same person, matched by shared clones. The V and J segments used are TRBV19 and TRBJ1-1; TRBD1 agrees with 9 junctional bases. The nucleotides are TGTGCCACCAGGACAGGGGCGGTCACTGAAGCTTTCTTT. It specifies CATRTGAVTEAFF.